The T cell receptor (beta chain) under discussion was sequenced for a study of shared clonotypes between healthy human individuals. Study-level results: Non-shared clonotypes were found to have lower generation probabilities than the clonotypes that were shared by all four of the sorted-subset donors. What naive subsets generally showed was a larger estimated richness than memory subsets showed.

As regards this clone: As yet, its antigen is unknown.

The repertoire was sequenced with immunoSEQ multiplex PCR; TCRdb's copy has only in-frame clones and lacks some. Among roughly 2 million clones, approximately 94% were seen once, and the ten largest hold less than 0.15%. CD45RA-negative memory and CD45RA+ naive subsets were split from the CD4+ cells. J was trimmed by 2 bases and V by 4 bases; bases with no gene match: 4. From germline, CDR1 is MNHNY and CDR2 SVGAGI (reference sequence). This CDR3 is built from 14 residues. This rearrangement joins TRBV6-6 to TRBJ2-7; 8 nucleotides agree with TRBD2. This clonotype was obtained from a man between 18 and 35 years old in good health. The sequenced material came from naive CD4+ T cells sorted from blood. Subset noted: CD45RA+ positively selected. The CDR3 protein is CASSLLAGTYEQYF. In DNA, the CDR3 is TGTGCCAGCAGTTTATTAGCGGGAACCTACGAGCAGTACTTC.